One and the same sample provided the 9 T cell receptor beta chains below, sequenced in a study of PD-L1 blockade in urothelial cancer. Generated by immunoSEQ multiplex PCR, the TCRdb table keeps only in-frame clones and is missing some. The table lists tens of thousands of clones, approximately 80% of them singletons. The sample here was PBMCs, taken around atezolizumab (anti-PD-L1) treatment. All receptors come from a man aged 65 to 79 with urothelial cancer.

This chain joins TRBV7-2 and TRBJ2-3; D unresolved. This CDR3 has 18 amino acids. Trimming left V 5 bases short and J 0 bases short, with 21 bases between. CDR1 is SGHTA and CDR2 is FQGNSA in the germline V gene. The CDR3 DNA is TGTGCCAGCAGCCCGGAGCCCGCGGCTTCCACTAGCACAGATACGCAGTATTTT. This translates into CASSPEPAASTSTDTQYF.

This chain connects TRBV28 to TRBJ2-3; TRBD1 is a possible D gene (5 bases). Germline CDR1 MDHEN, CDR2 SYDVKM. The CDR3 totals 14 residues. V shed 3 bases and J shed 2 bases, with 9 bases lying between them. CDR3 sequence: CASSLGGATDTQYF. CDR3 nucleotides: TGTGCCAGCAGTTTGGGTGGGGCCACAGATACGCAGTATTTT.

The rearrangement joins TRBV5-1 to TRBJ2-7; TRBD1 matches at 8 bases. Losses at the gene ends were 1 base for V and 5 bases for J; bases not matched to a gene: 11. The germline gives CDR1 SGHRS, CDR2 YFSETQ. The length of the CDR3 is 16 residues. The CDR3 loop is CASSLIQGDLLDEQYF. The CDR3 DNA reads as TGCGCCAGCAGCTTGATACAGGGGGACCTTTTGGACGAGCAGTACTTC.

This chain joins TRBV2 and TRBJ2-1; 9 bases are a match to TRBD2. Germline-derived CDR1 and CDR2 are SNHLY and FYNNEI. V was clipped by 4 bases and J by 9 bases; unmatched bases: 7. The CDR3 length is 14 residues. CDR3 bases: TGTGCCAGCAGTGGGGTAATAGCGGGAGCTGAGCAGTTCTTC. This sequence encodes CASSGVIAGAEQFF.

The V and J genes are TRBV2 and TRBJ1-1; the D gene is possibly TRBD1 (6 bases). This CDR3 is built from 14 residues. V dropped 6 bases and J dropped 4 bases, with 15 bases sitting between them. Germline CDR1 is SNHLY and CDR2 is FYNNEI. CDR3 protein: CASSLNGGATEAFF. DNA for the CDR3: TGTGCCAGCAGCCTCAATGGGGGGGCCACTGAAGCTTTCTTT.

The chain has TRBV7-3 and TRBJ2-2; D is unresolved. The germline CDR1 and CDR2 sequences are SGHTA and FQGTGA. The V end was cut by 0 bases, the J end by 2 bases, with 7 bases between. CDR3 length equals 15 residues. CDR3 amino acids: CASSLTPVNTGELFF. The DNA for the CDR3 is TGTGCCAGCAGCTTAACCCCCGTAAACACCGGGGAGCTGTTTTTT.

This clone was detected once. The V gene is TRBV11-3, the J gene TRBJ2-2; D is ambiguous. The CDR3 runs to 15 residues. The V end lost 5 bases, the J end lost 1 base, and 11 bases lay between the germline ends. Germline lookup yields CDR1 SGHNT and CDR2 YENEEA. CDR3 loop: CASSPAAGNTGELFF. In DNA form, the CDR3 reads TGTGCCAGCAGCCCGGCAGCAGGGAACACCGGGGAGCTGTTTTTT.

The chain combines TRBV18 with TRBJ1-5; D unresolved. This CDR3 region has 13 residues. Trimming took 7 bases from V and 5 from J, leaving 12 bases between them. Germline assignment: CDR1 KGHSH and CDR2 LQKENI. CDR3 DNA sequence: TGTGCCAGCTTCCTCTTGCCAGATCAGCCCCAGCATTTT. Translated, it gives CASFLLPDQPQHF.

The rearrangement links TRBV7-2 to TRBJ2-7; 8 bases are shared with TRBD2. Losses at the gene ends were 5 bases for V and 3 bases for J; bases not matched to a gene: 6. Germline V lookup: CDR1 SGHTA, CDR2 FQGNSA. The CDR3 is 14 amino acids. The DNA for the CDR3 is TGTGCCAGCAGCGTTAGCGGGAACGTCTACGAGCAGTACTTC. It is translated as CASSVSGNVYEQYF. The whole variable domain, filled in from reference TRBV7-2 and TRBJ2-7, reads GAGVSQSPSNKVTEKGKDVELRCDPISGHTALYWYRQSLGQGLEFLIYFQGNSAPDKSGLPSDRFSAERTGGSVSTLTIQRTQQEDSAVYLCASSVSGNVYEQYFGPGTRLTVT.